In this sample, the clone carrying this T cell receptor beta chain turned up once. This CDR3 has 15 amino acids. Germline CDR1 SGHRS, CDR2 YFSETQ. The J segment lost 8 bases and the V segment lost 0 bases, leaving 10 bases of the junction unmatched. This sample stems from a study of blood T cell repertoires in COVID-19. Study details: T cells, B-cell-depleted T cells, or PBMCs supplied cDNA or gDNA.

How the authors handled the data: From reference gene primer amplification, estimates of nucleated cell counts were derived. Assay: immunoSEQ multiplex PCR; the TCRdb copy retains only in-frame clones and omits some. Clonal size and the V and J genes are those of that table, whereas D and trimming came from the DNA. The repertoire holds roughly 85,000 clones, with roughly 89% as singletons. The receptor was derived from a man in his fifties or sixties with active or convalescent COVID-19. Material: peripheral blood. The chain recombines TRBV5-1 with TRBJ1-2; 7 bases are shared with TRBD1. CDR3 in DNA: TGCGCCAGCAGCTTGGAAGGAGGGGGCGCAGGAGGCTACACCTTC. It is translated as CASSLEGGGAGGYTF.